Included here is one T cell receptor (beta chain) sequence, with context. The source of the sample is a study of blood T cell repertoires in COVID-19. The protocol was immunoSEQ multiplex PCR, while the TCRdb copy is restricted to in-frame clones and leaves out a portion. The sample has under 250,000 clones; approximately 90% are singletons. CDR1 LGHNA and CDR2 YSLEER come from the germline V gene. The CDR3 sequence is 17 residues long. V lost 0 bases to trimming and J lost 1 base; unmatched junction nucleotides: 3. This clonotype originated in a woman in her thirties with COVID-19, enrolled during active disease. Material for sequencing was peripheral blood. The chain employs TRBV4-3 and TRBJ2-1; TRBD2 agrees at 10 bases. The CDR3 is CASSQDPAGGSYNEQFF. DNA of the CDR3: TGCGCCAGCAGCCAAGATCCAGCGGGAGGGTCCTACAATGAGCAGTTCTTC.